Listed below are T cell receptor beta chains from one sample, sequenced in a study of blood T cell repertoires in COVID-19. Clones were sequenced by immunoSEQ multiplex PCR, and TCRdb holds only the in-frame ones, with some missing. The sample holds about 160,000 clones, more than 70% seen once. The sequencing input was peripheral blood. These TCRs come from an elderly woman with active or convalescent COVID-19. CDR3s include the opening cysteine and the closing phenylalanine or tryptophan. The D gene is left open where the match is weak. Size is stated for part of the rows, as once, few or many counts, or as a class when the clone is expanded.

V gene	D gene	J gene	clone size	CDR3 DNA	CDR3 protein
TRBV28	TRBD1	TRBJ2-7	.	TGTGCCAGCAGTGCCGGACAGGGGAGGGAGCAGTACTTC	CASSAGQGREQYF
TRBV14	TRBD1	TRBJ2-1	many	TGTGCCAGCAGCTTAGGGACAGGGGCCTACAATGAGCAGTTCTTC	CASSLGTGAYNEQFF
TRBV11-1	.	TRBJ1-5	.	TGTGCCAGCAGCCCACAGGAGGGAGGGCCCCAGCATTTT	CASSPQEGGPQHF
TRBV24-1	TRBD1	TRBJ2-1	.	TGTGCCACCAGTGACGCGGGACAGGGGATGGGTGAGCAGTTCTTC	CATSDAGQGMGEQFF
TRBV19	TRBD1	TRBJ1-1	.	TGTGCCAGTAGTTGGACAGGTAGGAACACTGAAGCTTTCTTT	CASSWTGRNTEAFF
TRBV2	TRBD1	TRBJ1-5	.	TGTGCCAGCAGTGAAGGGACAGGGAATAGCAATCAGCCCCAGCATTTT	CASSEGTGNSNQPQHF
TRBV2	.	TRBJ1-6	.	TGTGCCAGCAGTGAGTTATCGGAGGGTTCACCCCTCCACTTT	CASSELSEGSPLHF
TRBV5-1	TRBD2	TRBJ2-3	once	TGCGCCAGCAGCTATGGACTAGCGGGAGGTCCCCGCACAGATACGCAGTATTTT	CASSYGLAGGPRTDTQYF
TRBV5-1	TRBD1	TRBJ1-1	.	TGCGCCAGCAGCCACCAGGGGGGAGAAACTGAAGCTTTCTTT	CASSHQGGETEAFF
TRBV12-3/TRBV12-4	.	TRBJ2-2	.	TGTGCCAGCAGCATACTAGTGGCCGGGGAGCTGTTTTTT	CASSILVAGELFF
TRBV30	TRBD1	TRBJ1-2	.	TGTGCCTGGACAGGACAGGCCCTCTATGGCTACACCTTC	CAWTGQALYGYTF
TRBV2	.	TRBJ1-2	.	TGTGCCGGCAGGCGGACAGTCAACTATGGCTACACCTTC	CAGRRTVNYGYTF
TRBV30	.	TRBJ1-2	.	TGTGCCTGGAGTGTCCGGGCCAGGGACTATGGCTACACCTTC	CAWSVRARDYGYTF
TRBV5-4	TRBD1	TRBJ2-1	.	TGTGCCAGCAGCTTGAACAGGGGCGCCTACAATGAGCAGTTCTTC	CASSLNRGAYNEQFF
TRBV5-1	.	TRBJ1-2	.	TGCGCCAGCAGCTTGTCCGGAGCTAACTATGGCTACACCTTC	CASSLSGANYGYTF
TRBV5-6	.	TRBJ1-5	.	TGTGCCAGCAGCTTGGTTCATAACAGCGGTCAGCCCCAGCATTTT	CASSLVHNSGQPQHF